Below are 29 T cell receptor beta chains sequenced from a single sample in a study of blood T cell repertoires in COVID-19. Sequencing was performed with immunoSEQ multiplex PCR; in TCRdb, only in-frame clones are kept and a portion is missing. The sample has approximately 400,000 clones, more than 65% seen once. Sequencing was performed on peripheral blood. The receptors were sampled from a human donor with acute or convalescent COVID-19. The donor label of this sample is uncertain.

The chain joins TRBV5-4 to TRBJ2-5; TRBD2 matches at 12 bases. In germline, CDR1 is SGHNT, CDR2 YYREEE (reference sequence). This CDR3 is built from 15 residues. Losses at the gene ends were 2 bases for V and 1 base for J; bases not matched to a gene: 0. CDR3: CASSLLAGGQETQYF. As DNA, the CDR3 is TGTGCCAGCAGCTTACTAGCGGGGGGCCAAGAGACCCAGTACTTC.

The J gene is TRBJ1-1, the V gene TRBV29-1; D possibly corresponds to TRBD1 (5 bases). The CDR3 has 10 amino acids. The V end was cut by 4 bases, the J end by 8 bases, with 8 bases between. CDR1 and CDR2 from the germline V gene are SQVTM and ANQGSEA. The CDR3: CSVGRVEAFF. The CDR3 nucleotides read TGCAGCGTTGGCAGGGTAGAAGCTTTCTTT.

V and J are TRBV4-1 and TRBJ1-1; D might be TRBD1 (5 bases). The CDR3 length is 14 residues. CDR1 is MGHRA, CDR2 YSYEKL, per germline. V dropped 3 bases and J dropped 4 bases, with 12 bases sitting between them. The CDR3 bases are TGCGCCAGCAGCCAGGGGCGGGGGGGCACTGAAGCTTTCTTT. It translates to CASSQGRGGTEAFF.

The chain is built from TRBV5-4 and TRBJ2-7; 8 nucleotides agree with TRBD2. The CDR3 has 15 amino acids. V was clipped by 4 bases and J by 3 bases; unmatched bases: 9. The germline CDR1 and CDR2 sequences are SGHNT and YYREEE (reference sequence). CDR3 DNA: TGTGCCAGCAGCCCGAGGGTAGCGGGGAACTACGAGCAGTACTTC. Protein product: CASSPRVAGNYEQYF. Filled out from reference TRBV5-4 and TRBJ2-7, the complete variable domain reads ETGVTQSPTHLIKTRGQQVTLRCSSQSGHNTVSWYQQALGQGPQFIFQYYREEENGRGNFPPRFSGLQFPNYSSELNVNALELDDSALYLCASSPRVAGNYEQYFGPGTRLTVT.

The V and J genes are TRBV30 and TRBJ2-7; TRBD2 might be the D (7 bases). This CDR3 is 13 amino acids long. V lost 5 bases and J lost 4, with 15 bases in between. Germline V gene sequence: CDR1 GTSNPN, CDR2 SVGIG (reference sequence). The CDR3 loop reads CAWASGGQYEQYF. DNA for the CDR3: TGTGCCTGGGCTTCCGGGGGGCAGTACGAGCAGTACTTC.

This chain connects TRBV7-2 to TRBJ2-3, with 7 bases that match TRBD2. V dropped 0 bases and J dropped 3; count of bases not matched to a gene: 6. CDR1 is SGHTA and CDR2 is FQGNSA in the germline V gene. The CDR3 is 16 residues long. CDR3 amino acids: CASSLAGSGVTDTQYF. CDR3 nucleotide sequence: TGTGCCAGCAGCTTAGCTGGGAGCGGGGTTACAGATACGCAGTATTTT. Combining the CDR3 with reference TRBV7-2 and TRBJ2-3 gives the whole variable domain GAGVSQSPSNKVTEKGKDVELRCDPISGHTALYWYRQSLGQGLEFLIYFQGNSAPDKSGLPSDRFSAERTGGSVSTLTIQRTQQEDSAVYLCASSLAGSGVTDTQYFGPGTRLTVL.

The CDR3 loop is CASSSRGGGLDTQYF. The CDR3 DNA reads TGCGCCAGCAGCTCCCGAGGGGGGGGATTGGATACGCAGTATTTT. This sequence joins TRBV5-1 and TRBJ2-3; D might be TRBD2 (7 bases). Trimming left V 3 bases short and J 6 bases short, with 17 bases between. Germline CDR1 and CDR2: SGHRS and YFSETQ. The CDR3 spans 15 residues. The full variable domain, completed using reference TRBV5-1 and TRBJ2-3, is KAGVTQTPRYLIKTRGQQVTLSCSPISGHRSVSWYQQTPGQGLQFLFEYFSETQRNKGNFPGRFSGRQFSNSRSEMNVSTLELGDSALYLCASSSRGGGLDTQYFGPGTRLTVL.

The CDR3 sequence is CASSKTGGILEETQYF. The CDR3 bases are TGTGCCAGTAGTAAGACAGGGGGCATTCTAGAAGAGACCCAGTACTTC. The chain combines TRBV19 with TRBJ2-5, with TRBD1 identical over 10 bases. The length of the CDR3 is 16 residues. The V gene end was trimmed by 4 bases and the J gene end by 3 bases; junction bases not matched to a gene: 8. Germline values: CDR1 LNHDA, CDR2 SQIVND (reference sequence).

The rearrangement links TRBV19 to TRBJ1-1; 8 nucleotides line up with TRBD1. This CDR3 spans 18 amino acids. Per the germline V gene, CDR1 is LNHDA and CDR2 is SQIVND (reference sequence). J was trimmed by 2 bases and V by 5 bases; bases with no gene match: 16. The CDR3 loop is CASSPLRAGGDGNTEAFF. The DNA of the CDR3 is TGTGCCAGTAGTCCCCTGAGGGCAGGGGGCGACGGAAACACTGAAGCTTTCTTT.

The J gene is TRBJ2-3, the V gene TRBV5-4; D might be TRBD1 (6 bases). The V end was cut by 2 bases, the J end by 2 bases, with 9 bases between. The germline CDR1 and CDR2 sequences are SGHNT and YYREEE (reference sequence). This CDR3 region has 14 residues. CDR3 sequence reads: CASSLGGDTDTQYF. CDR3 DNA sequence: TGTGCCAGCAGCTTAGGGGGTGACACAGATACGCAGTATTTT.

This clone is a singleton in its sample. The chain uses TRBV19 and TRBJ1-5; 10 bases are shared with TRBD1. CDR1 and CDR2 from the germline V gene are LNHDA and SQIVND (reference sequence). The CDR3 consists of 14 residues. V shed 5 bases, J shed 6 bases, and the junction held 4 bases outside the gene matches. CDR3 in amino acids: CASSEGQGIQPQHF. The DNA for the CDR3 is TGTGCCAGTAGTGAGGGACAGGGGATTCAGCCCCAGCATTTT.

The CDR3 DNA follows: TGTGCCAGCAGTTACATTTACGACAGTGAGCAGTACTTC. This sequence encodes CASSYIYDSEQYF. The genes are TRBV6-5 and TRBJ2-7, with a weak D call TRBD1 (5 bases). Germline values: CDR1 MNHEY, CDR2 SVGAGI. V lost 2 bases to trimming and J lost 7 bases, with 12 bases between them. This CDR3 has 13 residues.

This chain uses TRBV19 with TRBJ2-5; TRBD2 aligns across 14 bases. Germline V gene sequence: CDR1 LNHDA, CDR2 SQIVND (reference sequence). The CDR3 consists of 19 residues. V shed 6 bases and J 5 bases; nucleotides not matched to a gene: 17. CDR3 DNA: TGTGCCAGTAGCGCCTACCCGGGACTAGCGGGAGTAGTGTGGGAGACCCAGTACTTC. It yields the protein CASSAYPGLAGVVWETQYF.

The chain uses TRBV2 and TRBJ1-1, with 7 bases aligning to TRBD1. Losses at the gene ends were 6 bases for V and 5 bases for J; bases not matched to a gene: 9. This CDR3 comprises 14 residues. Per the germline V gene, CDR1 is SNHLY and CDR2 is FYNNEI. The CDR3 DNA sequence: TGTGCCAGCAGCAAGAGACAGGGTTTTACTGAAGCTTTCTTT. The encoded protein is CASSKRQGFTEAFF.

Regarding this clone: Other DNA sequences in this sample translate to the same CDR3. V is TRBV29-1 and J is TRBJ1-3, with a weak D call TRBD1 (5 bases). The length of the CDR3 is 12 residues. The germline V gene has CDR1 SQVTM and CDR2 ANQGSEA. The V and J ends lost 4 bases and 2 bases respectively, with 6 bases between them. CDR3 in DNA: TGCAGCGTTGTAGGGGCTGGAAACACCATATATTTT. This codes for CSVVGAGNTIYF.

This clone was detected once. The genes are TRBV5-4 and TRBJ2-3, with 8 bases fitting TRBD2. CDR1 and CDR2 (germline): SGHNT, YYREEE (reference sequence). The V and J ends lost 4 bases and 1 base, in that order; junction bases with no gene match: 5. The CDR3 sequence is 15 residues long. CDR3 sequence: CASSDGGGRTDTQYF. The CDR3, as DNA: TGTGCCAGCAGCGACGGGGGGGGACGCACAGATACGCAGTATTTT.

V is TRBV2 and J is TRBJ2-5; the match to TRBD2 covers 10 bases. V gave up 1 base and J gave up 7 bases; unmatched junction bases: 9. The CDR3 extends over 16 amino acids. Germline values: CDR1 SNHLY, CDR2 FYNNEI. CDR3 in amino acids: CASSEGISGGQTTQYF. The CDR3 region has the DNA TGTGCCAGCAGTGAAGGGATTAGCGGGGGGCAGACGACCCAGTACTTC.

The chain employs TRBV9 and TRBJ1-2, with a tentative D call TRBD1 (5 bases). CDR3 length equals 18 residues. V lost 0 bases, J lost 1 base, and 19 bases lay in between. CDR1 is SGDLS, CDR2 YYNGEE, per germline. The DNA for the CDR3 is TGTGCCAGCAGCGTAGGGGGGGACCCTTTTCTCTTTAACTATGGCTACACCTTC. This gives the protein CASSVGGDPFLFNYGYTF.

With respect to this clone: Other DNA sequences from this sample encode an identical CDR3 as well. The CDR3 is CASSRTSGNNEQFF. The CDR3 DNA follows: TGTGCCAGCTCCCGGACTAGCGGTAACAATGAGCAGTTCTTC. The chain is built from TRBV11-2 and TRBJ2-1; TRBD2 matches 10 bases. The CDR3 is 14 residues long. Germline V gene data show CDR1 as SGHAT and CDR2 as FQNNGV. The V gene end was trimmed by 8 bases and the J gene end by 5 bases; junction bases not matched to a gene: 6.

V is TRBV29-1 and J is TRBJ1-1; D perhaps matches TRBD1 (5 bases). The V end was cut by 6 bases, the J end by 0 bases, with 17 bases between. The CDR3 extends over 15 amino acids. The germline V gene has CDR1 SQVTM and CDR2 ANQGSEA. CDR3 protein: CSVRQSLSMNTEAFF. The CDR3 nucleotides are TGCAGCGTGCGACAGTCCCTTTCGATGAACACTGAAGCTTTCTTT.

V is TRBV5-5 and J is TRBJ1-6; possible D gene TRBD1, 6 bases. V dropped 4 bases and J dropped 1 base, with 15 bases sitting between them. The length of the CDR3 is 17 residues. Germline V gene sequence: CDR1 SGHKS, CDR2 YYEKEE (reference sequence). The CDR3 DNA sequence: TGTGCCAGCAGCCCTCCCCGGGGGGCGTCCTATAATTCACCCCTCCACTTT. It encodes CASSPPRGASYNSPLHF.

For this clone: This sample includes further DNA sequences coding for the same CDR3. This chain connects TRBV29-1 to TRBJ1-2; no definite D call. Germline CDR1 reads SQVTM; CDR2 reads ANQGSEA. V dropped 6 bases and J dropped 4 bases, with 12 bases sitting between them. The CDR3 is 12 residues long. CDR3 protein: CSVRTGGYGYTF. The CDR3 DNA is TGCAGCGTGCGGACTGGAGGCTATGGCTACACCTTC. Full variable domain (rest looked up from reference TRBV29-1 and TRBJ1-2): SAVISQKPSRDICQRGTSLTIQCQVDSQVTMMFWYRQQPGQSLTLIATANQGSEATYESGFVIDKFPISRPNLTFSTLTVSNMSPEDSSIYLCSVRTGGYGYTFGSGTRLTVV.

CDR3 sequence (DNA): TGTGCCAGCAGCCCCGACAGGGGGGGTCAGCCCCAGCATTTT. Its translation is CASSPDRGGQPQHF. The V and J genes are TRBV6-5 and TRBJ1-5; TRBD1 matches 9 bases. J gave up 6 bases and V 6 bases, and 6 bases lay outside the gene matches. The length of the CDR3 is 14 residues. Germline CDR1 is MNHEY and CDR2 is SVGAGI.

The chain is built from TRBV21-1 and TRBJ1-2; the table's D call, TRBD1, was not checked against the DNA. TRBV21-1 constitutes a pseudogene. This CDR3 is built from 16 residues. The DNA of the CDR3 is TGTGCCAGCAGCGCAGGCCGAGGACAGGGGGACTATGGCTACACCTTC. This encodes CASSAGRGQGDYGYTF.

The CDR3 nucleotides are TGTGCCAGCAGCTTCTTACAAGCGGGGCTAACGGATACGCAGTATTTT. The encoded protein is CASSFLQAGLTDTQYF. V usage is TRBV11-1 and J usage is TRBJ2-3; TRBD2 matches 7 bases. This CDR3 is built from 16 residues. Germline loops: CDR1 SGHAT, CDR2 FQDESV (reference sequence). Losses at the gene ends were 3 bases for V and 6 bases for J; bases not matched to a gene: 12.

The chain recombines TRBV18 with TRBJ1-4; TRBD1 aligns across 10 bases. This CDR3 is built from 16 residues. V trimming: 0 bases; J trimming: 7 bases; junction bases outside the gene matches: 5. Germline V gene data show CDR1 as KGHSH and CDR2 as LQKENI. CDR3 amino acids: CASSPPRQGASEKLFF. Here the CDR3 DNA reads TGTGCCAGCTCACCACCCCGACAGGGGGCGAGTGAAAAACTGTTTTTT.

The chain carries TRBV14 and TRBJ1-3, with D possibly being TRBD1 (5 bases). The CDR3 is 14 residues long. The V gene's germline CDR1 is SGHDN and CDR2 FVKESK. Trimming shortened V by 8 bases and J by 0 bases, and 11 bases separated the two germline ends. Here the CDR3 DNA reads TGTGCCAGCGGTGGACATCGCTCTGGAAACACCATATATTTT. Its translation is CASGGHRSGNTIYF.

CDR3: CASKGQFTGANVLTF. The CDR3 coding sequence is TGTGCCAGCAAGGGACAGTTCACTGGGGCCAACGTCCTGACTTTC. V gene TRBV6-5 combines with J gene TRBJ2-6; 7 bases are shared with TRBD1. Trimming at V came to 7 bases and at J to 2 bases, leaving 5 bases not matched to a gene. The germline V gene has CDR1 MNHEY and CDR2 SVGAGI. The CDR3 contains 15 residues.

This chain connects TRBV7-9 to TRBJ2-4, with D possibly matching TRBD2 (5 bases). CDR3 length: 12 amino acids. Germline V gene lookup returns CDR1 SEHNR and CDR2 FQNEAQ (reference sequence). Trimming took 5 bases from V and 8 from J, leaving 10 bases between them. The CDR3 reads CASSAGSDIQYF. The CDR3 bases are TGTGCCAGCAGCGCGGGCAGTGACATTCAGTACTTC.